The 16 T cell receptor beta chains in this list originate from one sample, sequenced in a study of blood T cell repertoires in COVID-19. Sequencing was performed with immunoSEQ multiplex PCR; in TCRdb, only in-frame clones are kept and a portion is missing. The sample has about 120,000 clones; about four fifths are singletons. The specimen sequenced was peripheral blood. Receptors were obtained from a woman of 80 years or more with acute or convalescent COVID-19.

V gene TRBV6-5 combines with J gene TRBJ1-2, with D uncertain. The ends were cut back, 4 bases at V and 3 bases at J, with 3 bases in the middle. Looked up from germline, CDR1 is MNHEY and CDR2 is SVGAGI. The CDR3 runs 11 residues. CDR3 residues: CASSSYYGYTF. The DNA for the CDR3 is TGTGCCAGCAGTTCTTACTATGGCTACACCTTC.

With respect to this clone: Other nucleotide sequences in the sample specify the same CDR3. The rearrangement joins TRBV7-9 to TRBJ2-5, with D perhaps TRBD1 (6 bases). The germline V gene encodes CDR1 SEHNR and CDR2 FQNEAQ (reference sequence). The germline V and J ends were trimmed by 2 bases and 3 bases, with 7 bases remaining between them. CDR3 length: 13 amino acids. The CDR3 DNA follows: TGTGCCAGCAGCTTAAACAGGGAAGAGACCCAGTACTTC. Its translation: CASSLNREETQYF.

The V and J genes are TRBV10-3 and TRBJ1-1, with D maybe TRBD1 (6 bases). Germline V CDR1 and CDR2: ENHRY, SYGVKD. Trimming left V 6 bases short and J 1 base short, with 21 bases between. This CDR3 comprises 17 residues. CDR3 DNA sequence: TGTGCCATCAGCGCCACTCCGAGAACAGGGACGAACACTGAAGCTTTCTTT. Encoded protein: CAISATPRTGTNTEAFF.

CDR3 bases: TGTGCCAGCAGGATGGACGGGGGCCAAGAGACCCAGTACTTC. Translation gives CASRMDGGQETQYF. This chain links TRBV6-5 with TRBJ2-5; TRBD2 is a possible D gene (6 bases). Germline CDR1 reads MNHEY; CDR2 reads SVGAGI. Trimming removed 6 bases from V and 1 base from J, with 12 bases in between. This CDR3 spans 14 amino acids.

J is TRBJ2-2 and V is TRBV18; the match to TRBD1 covers 7 bases. CDR3 length equals 17 residues. Trimming took 2 bases from V and 0 from J; bases not matched to a gene: 6. CDR1 is KGHSH, CDR2 LQKENI, per germline. In nucleotides, the CDR3 is TGTGCCAGCTCACCAGATAGAGGGACAGCGAACACCGGGGAGCTGTTTTTT. Its translation: CASSPDRGTANTGELFF. The entire variable domain, with the rest obtained from reference TRBV18 and TRBJ2-2, is as follows: NAGVMQNPRHLVRRRGQEARLRCSPMKGHSHVYWYRQLPEEGLKFMVYLQKENIIDESGMPKERFSAEFPKEGPSILRIQQVVRGDSAAYFCASSPDRGTANTGELFFGEGSRLTVL.

The chain links TRBV18 to TRBJ1-6; possibly TRBD1 for D (5 bases). This CDR3 region has 15 residues. Trimming removed 3 bases at V and 8 bases at J, with 14 bases between. The V gene's germline CDR1 is KGHSH and CDR2 LQKENI. The CDR3 DNA follows: TGTGCCAGCTCACCGGCGGGGGTATTGGATTCACCCCTCCACTTT. Residues: CASSPAGVLDSPLHF.

This rearrangement joins TRBV29-1 to TRBJ2-1; weak D call: TRBD1 (5 bases). CDR3 length: 13 amino acids. V lost 5 bases to trimming and J lost 5 bases, with 13 bases between them. Germline CDR1 is SQVTM and CDR2 is ANQGSEA. CDR3 coding DNA: TGCAGCGTTTCGCAGGGTATAGACAATGAGCAGTTCTTC. Its protein product is CSVSQGIDNEQFF.

CDR3 in DNA: TGTGCCAGCAGCCCGGGGACAGGGAGCTCTGGAAACACCATATATTTT. Translated, it gives CASSPGTGSSGNTIYF. The chain uses TRBV7-9 and TRBJ1-3; 9 bases match TRBD1. V lost 5 bases and J lost 0; bases outside the gene matches: 5. The germline gives CDR1 SEHNR, CDR2 FQNEAQ (reference sequence). The CDR3 covers 16 residues.

This chain links TRBV30 with TRBJ1-6; possible D gene TRBD1, 5 bases. Trimming left V 0 bases short and J 12 bases short, with 12 bases between. There are 13 residues in the CDR3. CDR1 and CDR2 from the germline V gene are GTSNPN and SVGIG (reference sequence). The CDR3 nucleotides are TGTGCCTGGAGTGTTAAGCAGGGAATACCCCTCCACTTT. This encodes CAWSVKQGIPLHF.

The rearrangement uses TRBV2 and TRBJ2-7, with a weak D call TRBD1 (5 bases). Germline V gene data show CDR1 as SNHLY and CDR2 as FYNNEI. The CDR3 totals 12 residues. Trimming removed 5 bases at V and 9 bases at J, with 14 bases between. This chain's CDR3 is CASSLGAPWQYF. The CDR3 DNA reads TGTGCCAGCAGTCTAGGGGCCCCGTGGCAGTACTTC.

The chain recombines TRBV6-5 with TRBJ2-7, with TRBD2 matching over 11 bases. With V trimmed by 7 bases and J by 6 bases, 5 bases remained unmatched. The CDR3 length is 13 residues. CDR1 and CDR2 from the germline V gene are MNHEY and SVGAGI. Here the CDR3 DNA reads TGTGCCAGCAAGGGACTAGCGGAGTCCGAGCAGTACTTC. Translation: CASKGLAESEQYF.

The V call is TRBV5-1, the J call TRBJ1-5; TRBD1 agrees at 7 bases. The germline gives CDR1 SGHRS, CDR2 YFSETQ. V trimming: 4 bases; J trimming: 2 bases; junction bases outside the gene matches: 6. This CDR3 spans 15 amino acids. CDR3 bases: TGCGCCAGCAGCAGTACAGGGGACCGCAATCAGCCCCAGCATTTT. Protein product: CASSSTGDRNQPQHF.

This clone was found once. The chain carries TRBV7-2 and TRBJ2-3, with D tentatively TRBD1 (8 bases). The CDR3 is 15 residues long. The germline CDR1 and CDR2 sequences are SGHTA and FQGNSA. V lost 4 bases, J lost 4 bases, and 15 bases lay in between. The CDR3, as DNA: TGTGCCAGCAGCTCGACAGGGGAGGGATCAGATACGCAGTATTTT. Residues: CASSSTGEGSDTQYF.

The V and J genes are TRBV13 and TRBJ1-3; weak D call: TRBD1 (5 bases). Per germline, CDR1 PRHDT and CDR2 FYEKMQ (reference sequence). The length of the CDR3 is 14 residues. Trimming took 2 bases from V and 5 from J, leaving 10 bases between them. The CDR3 region has the DNA TGTGCCAGCAGCTTACGGCAGGGAAGAAACACCATATATTTT. Its protein is CASSLRQGRNTIYF.

In this sample, this clone turned up once. The V gene is TRBV6-1, the J gene TRBJ1-3; D ambiguous. With 1 base removed from V and 5 bases from J, the gap between germline ends came to 3 bases. This CDR3 is 12 amino acids long. Germline V gives CDR1 MNHNS, CDR2 SASEGT. CDR3 in DNA: TGTGCCAGCAGTGAAGTTAGAAACACCATATATTTT. Protein product: CASSEVRNTIYF.

Points on this clone: A junction boundary mismatches the germline segment, possibly from a read error. The chain uses TRBV6-4 and TRBJ2-7; the D is unclear. Germline loops: CDR1 MRHNA, CDR2 SNTAGT. This CDR3 has 8 residues. The CDR3: CASSDPSF. The CDR3 DNA follows: TGTGCCAGCAGTGACCCCTCGTTC.